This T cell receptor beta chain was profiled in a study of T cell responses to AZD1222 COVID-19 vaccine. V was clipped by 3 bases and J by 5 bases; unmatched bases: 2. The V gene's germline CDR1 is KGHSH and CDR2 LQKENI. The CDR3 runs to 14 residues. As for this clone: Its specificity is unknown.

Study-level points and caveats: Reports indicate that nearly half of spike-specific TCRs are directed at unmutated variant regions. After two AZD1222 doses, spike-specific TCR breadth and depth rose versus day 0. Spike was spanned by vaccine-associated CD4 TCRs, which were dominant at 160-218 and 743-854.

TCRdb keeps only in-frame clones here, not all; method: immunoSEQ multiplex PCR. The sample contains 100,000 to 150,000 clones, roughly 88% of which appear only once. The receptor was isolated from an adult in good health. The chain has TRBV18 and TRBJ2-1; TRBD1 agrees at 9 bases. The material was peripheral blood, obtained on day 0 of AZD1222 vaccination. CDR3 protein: CASSPGTGNNEQFF. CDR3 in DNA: TGTGCCAGCTCACCCGGGACAGGGAACAATGAGCAGTTCTTC.